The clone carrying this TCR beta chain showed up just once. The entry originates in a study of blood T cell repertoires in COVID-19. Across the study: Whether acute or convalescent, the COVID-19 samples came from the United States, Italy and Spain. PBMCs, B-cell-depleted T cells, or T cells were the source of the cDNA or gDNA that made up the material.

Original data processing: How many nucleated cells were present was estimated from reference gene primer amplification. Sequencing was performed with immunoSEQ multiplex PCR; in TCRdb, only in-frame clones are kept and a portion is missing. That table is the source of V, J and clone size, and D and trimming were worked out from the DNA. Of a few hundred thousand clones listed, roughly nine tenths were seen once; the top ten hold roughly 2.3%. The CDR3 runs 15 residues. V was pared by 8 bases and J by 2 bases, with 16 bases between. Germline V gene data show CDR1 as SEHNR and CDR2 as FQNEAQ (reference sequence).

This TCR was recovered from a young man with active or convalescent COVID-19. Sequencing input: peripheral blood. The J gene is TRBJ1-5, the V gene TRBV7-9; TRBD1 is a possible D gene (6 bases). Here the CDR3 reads CASSWGGSGNQPQHF. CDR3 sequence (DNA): TGTGCCAGCTCCTGGGGGGGCTCGGGCAATCAGCCCCAGCATTTT.